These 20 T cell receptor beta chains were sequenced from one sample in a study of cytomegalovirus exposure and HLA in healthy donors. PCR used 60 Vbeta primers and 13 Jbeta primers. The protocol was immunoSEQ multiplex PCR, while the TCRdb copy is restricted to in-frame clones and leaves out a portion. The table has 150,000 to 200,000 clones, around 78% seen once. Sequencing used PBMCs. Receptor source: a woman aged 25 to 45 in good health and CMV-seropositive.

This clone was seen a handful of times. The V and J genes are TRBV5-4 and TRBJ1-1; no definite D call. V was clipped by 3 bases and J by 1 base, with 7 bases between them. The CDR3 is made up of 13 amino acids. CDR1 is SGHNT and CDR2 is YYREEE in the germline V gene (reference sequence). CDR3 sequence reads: CASSSTPNTEAFF. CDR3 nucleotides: TGTGCCAGCAGCTCCACACCGAACACTGAAGCTTTCTTT.

The CDR3 here is CASSLGFGQGFYEQYF. CDR3 nucleotide sequence: TGTGCCAGCAGCTTAGGGTTCGGACAGGGTTTCTACGAGCAGTACTTC. The chain joins TRBV11-2 to TRBJ2-7; 8 bases align to TRBD1. Germline loops: CDR1 SGHAT, CDR2 FQNNGV. V trimming: 1 base; J trimming: 3 bases; junction bases outside the gene matches: 8. This CDR3 is built from 16 residues.

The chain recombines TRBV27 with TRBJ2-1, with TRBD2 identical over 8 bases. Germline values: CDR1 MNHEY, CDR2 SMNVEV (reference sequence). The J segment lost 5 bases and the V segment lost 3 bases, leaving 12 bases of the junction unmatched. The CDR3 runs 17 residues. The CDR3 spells CASSFRAGGRKDNEQFF. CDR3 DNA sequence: TGTGCCAGCAGTTTTAGGGCGGGAGGTAGGAAGGACAATGAGCAGTTCTTC.

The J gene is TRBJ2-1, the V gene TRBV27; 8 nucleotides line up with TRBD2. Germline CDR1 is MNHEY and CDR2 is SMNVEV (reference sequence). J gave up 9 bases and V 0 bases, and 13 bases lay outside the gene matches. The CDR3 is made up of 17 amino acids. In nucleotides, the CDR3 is TGTGCCAGCAGTTTATCTCCCTACGGGGGGGCAAGGGGTGAGCAGTTCTTC. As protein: CASSLSPYGGARGEQFF.

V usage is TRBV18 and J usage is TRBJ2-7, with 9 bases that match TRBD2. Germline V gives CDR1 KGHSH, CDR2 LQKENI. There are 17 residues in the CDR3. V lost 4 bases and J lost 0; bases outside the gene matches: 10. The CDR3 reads CASSLGRRSGGSYEQYF. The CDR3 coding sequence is TGTGCCAGCTCACTTGGACGTCGTAGCGGGGGCTCCTACGAGCAGTACTTC. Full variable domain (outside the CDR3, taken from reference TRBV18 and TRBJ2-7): NAGVMQNPRHLVRRRGQEARLRCSPMKGHSHVYWYRQLPEEGLKFMVYLQKENIIDESGMPKERFSAEFPKEGPSILRIQQVVRGDSAAYFCASSLGRRSGGSYEQYFGPGTRLTVT.

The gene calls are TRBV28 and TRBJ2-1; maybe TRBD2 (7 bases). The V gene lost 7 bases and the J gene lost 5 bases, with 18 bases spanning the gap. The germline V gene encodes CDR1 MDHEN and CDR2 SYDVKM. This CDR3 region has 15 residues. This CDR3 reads CASIPGERGNNEQFF. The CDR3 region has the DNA TGTGCCAGCATCCCAGGGGAGCGGGGTAACAATGAGCAGTTCTTC.

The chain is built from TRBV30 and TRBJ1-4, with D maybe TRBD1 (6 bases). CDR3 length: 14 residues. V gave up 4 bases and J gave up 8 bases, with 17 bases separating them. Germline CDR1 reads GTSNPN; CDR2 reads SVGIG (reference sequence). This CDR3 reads CAWNLATGNEKLFF. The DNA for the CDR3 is TGTGCCTGGAACCTCGCTACAGGGAACGAAAAACTGTTTTTT.

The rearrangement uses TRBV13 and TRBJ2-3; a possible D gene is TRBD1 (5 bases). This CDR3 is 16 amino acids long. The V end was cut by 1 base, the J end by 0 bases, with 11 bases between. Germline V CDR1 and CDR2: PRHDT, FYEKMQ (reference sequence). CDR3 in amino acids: CASSLAQGMSTDTQYF. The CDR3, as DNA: TGTGCCAGCAGCTTAGCGCAGGGAATGAGCACAGATACGCAGTATTTT.

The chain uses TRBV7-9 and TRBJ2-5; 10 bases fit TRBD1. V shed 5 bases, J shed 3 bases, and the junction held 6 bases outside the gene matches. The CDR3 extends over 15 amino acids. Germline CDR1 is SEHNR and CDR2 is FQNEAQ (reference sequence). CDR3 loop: CASSTPGTGEETQYF. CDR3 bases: TGTGCCAGCAGCACGCCCGGGACAGGGGAAGAGACCCAGTACTTC.

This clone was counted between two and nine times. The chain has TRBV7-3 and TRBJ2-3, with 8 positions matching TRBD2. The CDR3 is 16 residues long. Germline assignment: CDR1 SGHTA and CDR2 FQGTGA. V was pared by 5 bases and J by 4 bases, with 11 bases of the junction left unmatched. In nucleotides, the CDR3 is TGTGCCAGCAGCACTACCGGGACTAGGCAGGCAGATACGCAGTATTTT. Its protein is CASSTTGTRQADTQYF. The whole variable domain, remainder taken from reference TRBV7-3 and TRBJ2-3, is GAGVSQTPSNKVTEKGKYVELRCDPISGHTALYWYRQSLGQGPEFLIYFQGTGAADDSGLPNDRFFAVRPEGSVSTLKIQRTERGDSAVYLCASSTTGTRQADTQYFGPGTRLTVL.

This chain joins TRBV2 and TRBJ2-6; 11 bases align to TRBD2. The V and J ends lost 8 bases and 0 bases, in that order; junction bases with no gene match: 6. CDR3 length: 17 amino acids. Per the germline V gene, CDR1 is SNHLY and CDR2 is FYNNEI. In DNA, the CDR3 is TGTGCCAGCCGACGACTAGCGGGGAGCTCTGGGGCCAACGTCCTGACTTTC. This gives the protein CASRRLAGSSGANVLTF.

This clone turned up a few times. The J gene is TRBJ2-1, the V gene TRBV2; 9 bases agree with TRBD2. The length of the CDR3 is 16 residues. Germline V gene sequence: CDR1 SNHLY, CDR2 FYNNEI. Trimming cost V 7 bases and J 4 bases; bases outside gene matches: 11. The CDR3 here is CASKEFSGGDYNEQFF. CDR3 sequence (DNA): TGTGCCAGCAAAGAATTTAGCGGGGGAGATTACAATGAGCAGTTCTTC.

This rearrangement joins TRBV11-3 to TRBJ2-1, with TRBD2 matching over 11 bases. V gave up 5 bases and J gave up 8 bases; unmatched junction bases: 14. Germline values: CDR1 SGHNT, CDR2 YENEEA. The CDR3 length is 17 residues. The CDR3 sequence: CASSPSGTSGMGYEQFF. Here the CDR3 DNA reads TGTGCCAGCAGCCCCTCAGGGACTAGCGGTATGGGGTATGAGCAGTTCTTC.

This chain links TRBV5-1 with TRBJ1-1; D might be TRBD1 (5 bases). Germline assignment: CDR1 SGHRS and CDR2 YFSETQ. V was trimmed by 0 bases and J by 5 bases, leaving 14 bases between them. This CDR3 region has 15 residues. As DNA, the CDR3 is TGCGCCAGCAGCTTGGAGGGAAGGGGCGAAACTGAAGCTTTCTTT. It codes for CASSLEGRGETEAFF.

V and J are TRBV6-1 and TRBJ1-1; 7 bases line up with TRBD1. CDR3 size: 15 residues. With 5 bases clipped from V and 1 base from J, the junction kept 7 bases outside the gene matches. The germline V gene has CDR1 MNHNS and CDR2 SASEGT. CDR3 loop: CASSPDRDRNTEAFF. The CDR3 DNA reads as TGTGCCAGCAGTCCTGATCGGGACAGGAACACTGAAGCTTTCTTT.

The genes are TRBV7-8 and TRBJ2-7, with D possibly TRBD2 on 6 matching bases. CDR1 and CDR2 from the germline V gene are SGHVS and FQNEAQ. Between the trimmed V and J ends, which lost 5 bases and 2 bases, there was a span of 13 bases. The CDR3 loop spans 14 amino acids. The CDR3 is CASSQPGLPYEQYF. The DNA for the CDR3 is TGTGCCAGCAGCCAACCGGGACTCCCCTACGAGCAGTACTTC.

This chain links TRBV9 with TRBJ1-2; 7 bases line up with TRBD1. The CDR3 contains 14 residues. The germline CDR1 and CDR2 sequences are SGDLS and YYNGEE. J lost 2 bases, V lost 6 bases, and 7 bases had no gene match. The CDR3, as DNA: TGTGCCAGCACCACCAGGGGGACCAACTATGGCTACACCTTC. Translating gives CASTTRGTNYGYTF.

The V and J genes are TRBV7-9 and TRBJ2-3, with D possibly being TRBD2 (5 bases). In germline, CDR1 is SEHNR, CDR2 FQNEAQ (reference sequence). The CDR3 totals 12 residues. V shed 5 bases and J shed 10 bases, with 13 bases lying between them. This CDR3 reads CASSPGVRAQYF. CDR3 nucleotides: TGTGCCAGCAGCCCGGGCGTGAGGGCGCAGTATTTT. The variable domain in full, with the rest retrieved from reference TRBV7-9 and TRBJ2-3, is DTGVSQNPRHKITKRGQNVTFRCDPISEHNRLYWYRQTLGQGPEFLTYFQNEAQLEKSRLLSDRFSAERPKGSFSTLEIQRTEQGDSAMYLCASSPGVRAQYFGPGTRLTVL.

In nucleotides, the CDR3 is TGTGCCAGCTCACCGATTCTAGCGGGGTCCTCCTACAATGAGCAGTTCTTC. Translating it yields CASSPILAGSSYNEQFF. The gene calls are TRBV18 and TRBJ2-1, with 9 bases lining up with TRBD2. The junction had 6 bases not matched to a gene; V was cut back by 3 bases and J by 0 bases. This CDR3 region has 17 residues. The germline V gene has CDR1 KGHSH and CDR2 LQKENI.

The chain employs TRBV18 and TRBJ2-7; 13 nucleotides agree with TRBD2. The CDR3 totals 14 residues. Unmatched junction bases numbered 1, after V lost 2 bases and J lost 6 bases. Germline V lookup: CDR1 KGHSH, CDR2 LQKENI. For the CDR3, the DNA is TGTGCCAGCTCACCAGGACTAGCGGGAGCCGAGCAGTACTTC. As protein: CASSPGLAGAEQYF.